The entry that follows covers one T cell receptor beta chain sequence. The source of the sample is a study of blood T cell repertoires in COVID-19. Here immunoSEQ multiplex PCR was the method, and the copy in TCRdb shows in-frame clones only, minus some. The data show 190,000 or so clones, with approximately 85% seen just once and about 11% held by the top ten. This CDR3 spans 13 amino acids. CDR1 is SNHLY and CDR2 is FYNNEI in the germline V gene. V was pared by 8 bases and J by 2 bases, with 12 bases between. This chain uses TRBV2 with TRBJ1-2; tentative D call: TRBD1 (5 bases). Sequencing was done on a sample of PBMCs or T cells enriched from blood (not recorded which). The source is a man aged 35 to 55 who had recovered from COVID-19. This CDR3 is CASGRDLNYGYTF. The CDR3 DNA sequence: TGTGCCAGCGGGCGGGACCTAAACTATGGCTACACCTTC.